This T cell receptor beta chain was sequenced during a study of blood T cell repertoires in COVID-19 (dated by TCRdb to about 2020). In terms of the full investigation: Collaborator samples came from the United States, Italy and Spain and covered acute and convalescent phases of COVID-19. The prospective study material was composed of cDNA or gDNA derived from T cells, B-cell-depleted T cells, or PBMCs. Subjects who had been exposed to COVID-19, were actively infected with it, or had recovered from it provided the deeply sampled blood TCRbeta repertoires that made up the dataset. A freely available public database, intended as a resource for researchers studying the immune response to SARS-CoV-2, is where the repertoires were released. The samples were drawn from the first 160 participants of the ongoing ImmuneRACE study and from 950 to 1,500 subjects provided by 6 global collaborators. Sample metadata almost always included a de-identified subject ID, COVID-19 status, age in years and sex. Where HLA class I and class II types were available, the types were taken from metadata supplied by the sample provider, not from assay-based typing. Findings and caveats that apply to the study as a whole: Clinical and demographic metadata were provided uncurated, with the amount varying by source and participant.

With respect to this clone: Its binding antigen is unknown. Base qualities are not recorded, but no much larger clone differs from it by a single base. In the same sample, other DNA sequences code for this CDR3.

TCRbeta CDR3 regions were amplified from genomic DNA by means of the immunoSEQ Assay, a bias-controlled multiplex PCR. The paper's processing steps were these. Within the assay, amplification of reference gene primers was used to estimate how many nucleated cells each sample contained. To quantify the absolute abundance of each unique TCRbeta CDR3 rearrangement, sequence reads were collapsed and filtered. For each sample, productive Simpson clonality was calculated as the square root of Simpson's diversity index over productive rearrangements. Not all clones reach the TCRdb copy of this immuneACCESS table, which keeps in-frame sequences only. Checked studies attribute under half of the gap to unresolved V genes and leave the rest unexplained. D and trimming were read from the DNA, whereas the V and J calls and clone size are those reported in that table. The sample table records just over 65,000 clones; approximately 89% of these occur just once. Approximately 1.5% of the sample is taken by the ten largest.

Whole blood was collected in K2EDTA tubes by collaborating institutions according to the institutions' own protocols. For TCRbeta analysis, collaborators shipped samples in one of three forms: frozen whole blood, isolated PBMCs, or DNA extracted from either of those sample types. CDR3 length: 15 amino acids, cysteine to phenylalanine. The kept DNA is CDR3 alone, 45 bases in frame from the first base. CDR1 MNHEY and CDR2 SVGAGI are derived from the germline V gene. V is shortened by 2 bases, J by 6 bases, and the region joining them spans 11 bases. Sequenced: peripheral blood. This receptor was obtained from a man in his 60s with acute or convalescent COVID-19. The chain employs TRBV6-5 and TRBJ1-6; confidence is insufficient to name the D gene. CDR3 protein: CASSYLSRGNSPLHF. The nucleotides are TGTGCCAGCAGTTACCTTTCCCGAGGTAATTCACCCCTCCACTTT.